These T cell receptor beta chains were read from a single sample in a study of shared clonotypes between healthy human individuals. Only in-frame clones appear in the TCRdb table, and some are missing; sequencing was by immunoSEQ multiplex PCR. The sample has roughly 1,500,000 clones; 98% are singletons. Sequenced: naive CD4+ T cells sorted from blood. These receptors were taken from a man between 25 and 39 years old in good health. Both conserved end residues are trimmed from each CDR3. Each record gives: V gene, J gene, D gene, CDR3 protein. D genes are given only for firm matches.

>TRBV2|TRBJ2-7|.
ASSEALQTDSYEQY
>TRBV27|TRBJ2-1|TRBD2
ASRPSWSSGRSSYNEQF
>TRBV28|TRBJ1-1|.
ASLNLNTEAF
>TRBV7-6|TRBJ1-5|.
ASSHEGRGSQH
>TRBV4-1|TRBJ2-6|.
ASSPRETSGANVLT
>TRBV7-3|TRBJ2-7|TRBD2
ASSLRPPAGEGFSYEQY
>TRBV6-5|TRBJ2-1|TRBD2
ASSYSSGSPENEQF
>TRBV28|TRBJ2-7|.
ASRRGGGGDYEQY
>TRBV6-1|TRBJ2-2|.
ASRKFTGELF
>TRBV6-6|TRBJ2-5|.
ASRTPQETQY
>TRBV4-2|TRBJ1-2|.
ASSSTIQGGGYGYT
>TRBV28|TRBJ2-7|.
ASSDTGYEQY
>TRBV27|TRBJ2-7|TRBD1
ASSSRDRGYEQY
>TRBV18|TRBJ2-7|.
ASSPRDGYEQY
>TRBV7-9|TRBJ2-3|TRBD2
ASSVRRLAGGSPDTQY
>TRBV7-2|TRBJ2-7|.
ASSYYRSEQY
>TRBV27|TRBJ2-1|TRBD2
ASSATPAGGTYNEQF
>TRBV18|TRBJ2-7|.
ASSDRQGGGYEQY
>TRBV7-6|TRBJ2-7|.
ASSLEQDSSYEQY
>TRBV27|TRBJ1-2|.
ASSLYREANYGYT
>TRBV5-4|TRBJ2-7|.
ASSAGSGGRSYEQY
>TRBV5-6|TRBJ2-3|.
ASSLDSGSTDTQY
>TRBV4-3|TRBJ2-1|TRBD2
ASSQEGLAGSYNEQF
>TRBV2|TRBJ2-7|TRBD1
ASNRQGPYEQY
>TRBV5-6|TRBJ1-1|.
ASSFVGQNTEAF
>TRBV28|TRBJ2-1|TRBD2
ASSETSEYNEQF
>TRBV18|TRBJ2-1|TRBD2
ASSGLAGVSNEQF
>TRBV28|TRBJ2-7|.
ASSLQGKSSYEQY
>TRBV7-9|TRBJ2-7|.
ASSLDTGGYEQY